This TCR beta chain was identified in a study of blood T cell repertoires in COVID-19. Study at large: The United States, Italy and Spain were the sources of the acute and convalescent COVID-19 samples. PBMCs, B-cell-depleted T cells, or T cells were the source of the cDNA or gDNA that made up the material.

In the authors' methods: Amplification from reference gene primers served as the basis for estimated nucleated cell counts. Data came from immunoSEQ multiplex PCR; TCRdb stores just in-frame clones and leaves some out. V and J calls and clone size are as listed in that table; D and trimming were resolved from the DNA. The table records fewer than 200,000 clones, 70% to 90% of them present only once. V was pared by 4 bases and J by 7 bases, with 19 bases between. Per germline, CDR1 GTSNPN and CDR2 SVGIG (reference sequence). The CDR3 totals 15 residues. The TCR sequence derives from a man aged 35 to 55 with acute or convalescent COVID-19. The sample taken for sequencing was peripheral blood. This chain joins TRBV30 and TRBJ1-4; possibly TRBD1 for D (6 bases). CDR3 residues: CAWKRKGTPSEKLFF. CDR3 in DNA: TGTGCCTGGAAAAGGAAGGGGACACCGAGTGAAAAACTGTTTTTT.